The rows below give T cell receptor beta chains drawn from one sample of a study of blood T cell repertoires in COVID-19. Only in-frame clones appear in the TCRdb table, and some are missing; sequencing was by immunoSEQ multiplex PCR. This sample yields 200,000 to 250,000 clones, of which 65% to 85% are seen a single time; about 1.3% belongs to the top ten. The sequencing input was peripheral blood. These receptors all stem from a woman aged 30 to 39 with COVID-19, enrolled during active disease. Each CDR3 is given with its conserved first and last residue. The D gene is left open where the match is weak. Clone size appears in some rows only: once, few, many, or a class for an expanded clone.

TRBV23-1	NA	TRBJ1-4	NA	CASITRGQSPTNEKLFF	TGCGCCAGCATCACCAGAGGCCAATCCCCAACTAATGAAAAACTGTTTTTT
TRBV5-6	TRBD1	TRBJ1-5	NA	CASSIGQAGKPQHF	TGTGCCAGCAGCATTGGACAGGCCGGGAAGCCCCAGCATTTT
TRBV27	NA	TRBJ1-4	once	CASSFGGNWEKLFF	TGTGCCAGCAGTTTTGGAGGCAATTGGGAAAAACTGTTTTTT
TRBV6-5	NA	TRBJ1-2	NA	CASSTLGGLEGYTF	TGTGCCAGCAGTACCCTAGGAGGACTTGAGGGCTACACCTTC
TRBV27	TRBD1	TRBJ1-2	NA	CASSSWTGGAYGYTF	TGTGCCAGCAGTTCCTGGACAGGGGGCGCCTATGGCTACACCTTC
TRBV18	NA	TRBJ2-2	few	CASSPSGSGTTGELFF	TGTGCCAGCTCACCTTCCGGGAGCGGAACAACCGGGGAGCTGTTTTTT
TRBV14	TRBD2	TRBJ2-1	once	CASSRLAGAGNEQFF	TGTGCCAGCAGCAGACTAGCGGGAGCTGGAAATGAGCAGTTCTTC
TRBV4-3	NA	TRBJ1-2	NA	CASSQDITITGVHGYTF	TGCGCCAGCAGCCAAGATATCACCATCACGGGGGTGCATGGCTACACCTTC
TRBV4-3	NA	TRBJ2-7	NA	CASSQRRGSYEQYF	TGCGCCAGCAGCCAGAGACGGGGCTCCTACGAGCAGTACTTC
TRBV7-3	TRBD2	TRBJ2-3	once	CASSPLAGEDTQYF	TGTGCCAGCAGCCCCCTAGCGGGAGAAGATACGCAGTATTTT
TRBV11-1	NA	TRBJ1-3	NA	CASSPTVSGNTIYF	TGTGCCAGCAGCCCGACAGTCTCTGGAAACACCATATATTTT
TRBV5-4	NA	TRBJ2-2	NA	CASSFLRAGGELFF	TGTGCCAGCAGCTTCCTCAGGGCTGGCGGGGAGCTGTTTTTT
TRBV7-9	NA	TRBJ1-2	few	CASSFGRSYGYTF	TGTGCCAGCAGCTTTGGTAGGAGCTATGGCTACACCTTC
TRBV5-1	TRBD2	TRBJ2-7	NA	CASSLGLAGAGSYEQYF	TGCGCCAGCAGCTTGGGCCTAGCGGGGGCGGGGTCCTACGAGCAGTACTTC
TRBV3-1/TRBV3-2	TRBD1	TRBJ1-4	NA	CASSQPTGGREKLFF	TGTGCCAGCAGCCAACCGACAGGGGGTAGAGAAAAACTGTTTTTT
TRBV27	NA	TRBJ2-1	NA	CASSSGIREAGIDNEQFF	TGTGCCAGCAGTTCTGGAATACGTGAGGCGGGGATTGACAATGAGCAGTTCTTC
TRBV7-2	TRBD2	TRBJ2-1	NA	CASSLAGGSFNEQFF	TGTGCCAGCAGCTTAGCTGGCGGGAGTTTTAATGAGCAGTTCTTC
TRBV18	TRBD1	TRBJ1-1	NA	CASSPLDRDTEAFF	TGTGCCAGCTCACCTCTCGACAGGGACACTGAAGCTTTCTTT
TRBV7-2	TRBD2	TRBJ2-3	NA	CASSPSGGGGDTQYF	TGTGCCAGCAGCCCCTCGGGGGGGGGCGGAGATACGCAGTATTTT
TRBV5-4	NA	TRBJ2-2	NA	CASSDRQNTGELFF	TGTGCCAGCAGCGATCGACAGAACACCGGGGAGCTGTTTTTT
TRBV10-1	TRBD1	TRBJ1-5	few	CASIRQGPYCSNQPQHF	TGCGCCAGCATTAGACAGGGGCCCTACTGTAGCAATCAGCCCCAGCATTTT
TRBV7-2	NA	TRBJ1-2	medium-sized	CASSLDQTGGYTF	TGTGCCAGCAGCTTAGACCAGACAGGTGGCTACACCTTC
TRBV11-2	NA	TRBJ2-7	once	CASSLGSSGRGSYEQYF	TGTGCCAGCAGCTTAGGTAGTAGCGGAAGGGGCTCCTACGAGCAGTACTTC
TRBV10-3	NA	TRBJ2-7	NA	CATGRDDEQYF	TGTGCCACCGGGCGGGATGACGAGCAGTACTTC
TRBV4-1	NA	TRBJ2-7	NA	CASSPAGGTSYEQYF	TGCGCCAGCAGCCCCGCCGGCGGGACCTCCTACGAGCAGTACTTC
TRBV2	NA	TRBJ1-4	NA	CASSDEQGGEKLFF	TGTGCCAGCAGTGATGAACAAGGAGGTGAAAAACTGTTTTTT
TRBV11-2	TRBD1	TRBJ2-7	NA	CASSPTGTSYEQYF	TGTGCCAGCAGCCCGACAGGGACATCCTACGAGCAGTACTTC
TRBV7-8	NA	TRBJ1-4	NA	CASRREGGVSPFATNEKLFF	TGTGCCAGCAGGCGGGAGGGGGGGGTCAGTCCCTTTGCAACTAATGAAAAACTGTTTTTT
TRBV7-2	TRBD2	TRBJ2-2	NA	CASSLSPSGVGGELFF	TGTGCCAGCAGCTTATCCCCCAGCGGGGTAGGAGGGGAGCTGTTTTTT
TRBV24-1	NA	TRBJ2-7	NA	CATSDLIPQRPYEQYF	TGTGCCACCAGTGATTTGATTCCCCAGCGGCCCTACGAGCAGTACTTC
TRBV6-2/TRBV6-3	TRBD1	TRBJ2-7	NA	CASSYHIRQGSYEQYF	TGTGCCAGCAGTTATCATATTCGACAGGGCTCCTACGAGCAGTACTTC
TRBV30	NA	TRBJ1-2	NA	CAWSPRGEGLGYGYTF	TGTGCCTGGAGCCCCCGGGGGGAGGGTCTTGGCTATGGCTACACCTTC
TRBV9	TRBD2	TRBJ2-3	NA	CASSVKSGGMAGRRTDTQYF	TGTGCCAGCAGCGTAAAGTCCGGGGGGATGGCGGGGAGGCGCACAGATACGCAGTATTTT
TRBV15	TRBD2	TRBJ2-2	NA	CATSSTSGGANTGELFF	TGTGCCACCAGCAGCACTAGCGGGGGGGCGAACACCGGGGAGCTGTTTTTT
TRBV5-5	TRBD1	TRBJ2-1	NA	CASSPGQYHNEQFF	TGTGCCAGCAGCCCGGGACAGTATCACAATGAGCAGTTCTTC
TRBV6-1	TRBD2	TRBJ2-3	NA	CASSESASGRTSTDTQYF	TGTGCCAGCAGTGAAAGTGCTAGCGGGCGGACTAGCACAGATACGCAGTATTTT
TRBV5-1	TRBD2	TRBJ2-3	NA	CASSPGTSGTDTQYF	TGCGCCAGCAGCCCCGGGACTAGCGGCACAGATACGCAGTATTTT
TRBV10-2	TRBD1	TRBJ1-3	NA	CASSEPGQGADTIYF	TGCGCCAGCAGTGAGCCCGGACAGGGGGCAGACACCATATATTTT
TRBV5-6	TRBD2	TRBJ2-3	NA	CASSLALAGSTDTQYF	TGTGCCAGCAGCTTGGCTCTAGCGGGAAGCACAGATACGCAGTATTTT
TRBV19	TRBD1	TRBJ1-4	NA	CASSRDRDNEKLFF	TGTGCCAGTAGTCGTGACAGGGATAATGAAAAACTGTTTTTT
TRBV27	NA	TRBJ2-6	NA	CASRSRTDFYSGANVLTF	TGTGCCAGCAGGTCTCGGACAGATTTCTACTCTGGGGCCAACGTCCTGACTTTC
TRBV19	NA	TRBJ1-2	few	CASSMVWSRATNYGYTF	TGTGCCAGTAGTATGGTGTGGTCGCGGGCCACCAACTATGGCTACACCTTC
TRBV14	NA	TRBJ2-7	NA	CASSLGGHPSYEQYF	TGTGCCAGCAGCCTGGGGGGGCACCCCTCCTACGAGCAGTACTTC
TRBV5-5	TRBD2	TRBJ2-1	NA	CASSRMGLVNEQFF	TGTGCCAGCAGCCGAATGGGACTAGTCAATGAGCAGTTCTTC
TRBV9	NA	TRBJ2-3	few	CASSPGGQSSTDTQYF	TGTGCCAGCAGCCCCGGGGGACAGTCTAGCACAGATACGCAGTATTTT